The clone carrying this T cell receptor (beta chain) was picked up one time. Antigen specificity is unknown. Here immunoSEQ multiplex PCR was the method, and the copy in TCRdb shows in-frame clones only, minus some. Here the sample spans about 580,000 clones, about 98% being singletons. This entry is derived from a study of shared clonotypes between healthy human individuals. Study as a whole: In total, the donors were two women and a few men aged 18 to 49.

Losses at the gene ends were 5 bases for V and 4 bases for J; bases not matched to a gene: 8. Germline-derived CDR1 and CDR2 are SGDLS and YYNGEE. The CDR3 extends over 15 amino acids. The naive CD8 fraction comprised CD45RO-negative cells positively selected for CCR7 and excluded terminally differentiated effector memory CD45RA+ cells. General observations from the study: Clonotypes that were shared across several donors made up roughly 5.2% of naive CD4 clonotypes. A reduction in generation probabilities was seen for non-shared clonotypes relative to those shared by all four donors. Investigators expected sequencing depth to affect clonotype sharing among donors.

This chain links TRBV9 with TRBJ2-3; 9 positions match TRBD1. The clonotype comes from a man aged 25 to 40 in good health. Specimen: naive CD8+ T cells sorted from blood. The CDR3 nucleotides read TGTGCCAGCAGGGCCGGGACAGGGTTCCCAGATACGCAGTATTTT. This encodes CASRAGTGFPDTQYF.